Reported below is one T cell receptor (beta chain). 0.5 to 1 ug RNA was reverse transcribed with random hexamers. TCRdb redid the calling of the immunoSEQ multiplex PCR reads with MiXCR, one entry per CDR3 protein. The sample includes under 200,000 distinct CDR3 sequences, about 91% of them seen just once. The CDR3 runs to 16 residues. V shed 6 bases, J shed 8 bases, and the junction held 15 bases outside the gene matches. CDR1 SGHKS and CDR2 YYEKEE come from the germline V gene (reference sequence). The sample is drawn from a study of CD8 T cells in Susac syndrome. The receptor's source is a human donor with Susac syndrome. Sequenced: CD4+ T cells from PBMCs. The V call is TRBV5-5, the J call TRBJ2-1, with TRBD2 matching over 9 bases. The CDR3 sequence: CASTPTGTSTFHEQFF. CDR3 nucleotides: TGTGCCAGCACGCCTACCGGGACTAGCACTTTCCATGAGCAGTTCTTC.